This entry is about one T cell receptor (beta chain). Its antigen is still unknown. This sample was taken from a study of T cells in Graves' hyperthyroidism and ophthalmopathy. Study-level background: Blood was drawn when the patient was first diagnosed and still untreated.

Germline V lookup: CDR1 MNHNS, CDR2 SASEGT. This CDR3 is built from 14 residues. V was shortened by 7 bases and J by 3 bases, with 13 bases between the two germline ends. Amplification yielded TCR beta CDR3 regions, with RNA transcripts as the source. RT-PCR in the first round (using the HTBI primer set) targeted the TCR CDR3. TCRdb recomputed calls from the multiplex PCR reads with MiXCR, one row per CDR3 protein. The table lists approximately 620,000 distinct CDR3 sequences, about a sixth of them singletons. Findings and limits, study-wide: Ophthalmopathy was distinguished from stable hyperthyroidism by 13 V-J signatures. The model predicted ophthalmopathy a median roughly 6.3 months before onset.

The sequence came from a woman in her thirties or forties with Graves' ophthalmopathy. J is TRBJ2-4 and V is TRBV6-1; a weak D match, TRBD2 (6 bases). The sample taken for sequencing was blood. The CDR3 DNA sequence: TGTGCCAGCACCCAAACGGGGGTCAAAAACATTCAGTACTTC. Residues: CASTQTGVKNIQYF.